This entry lists 26 T cell receptor beta chains sequenced from one sample in a study of T-cell memory formation after mild COVID-19. In TCRdb, the 5' RACE reads were re-called with MiXCR into one record per CDR3 protein. The table records around 140,000 distinct CDR3 sequences, over 15% of them present only once. The sequencing sample was made of PBMCs or a T cell subset sorted from them (not recorded which). The origin of the receptors is an adult woman who had mild COVID-19 (a few samples of this study predate the infection). Cell type and time point are not known.

V usage is TRBV7-9 and J usage is TRBJ2-1; a possible D gene is TRBD2 (5 bases). The CDR3 covers 18 residues. The V and J ends lost 2 bases and 2 bases respectively, with 19 bases between them. Looked up from germline, CDR1 is SEHNR and CDR2 is FQNEAQ (reference sequence). CDR3 DNA sequence: TGTGCCAGCAGCTTACGAGCGGCAACCCCGATTACCTACAATGAGCAGTTCTTC. Translated: CASSLRAATPITYNEQFF.

This clonotype was picked up many times. The rearrangement uses TRBV12-3 or TRBV12-4 and TRBJ2-7; D unresolved. The V and J ends lost 6 bases and 9 bases respectively, with 18 bases between them. The CDR3 runs 13 residues. CDR3 DNA: TGTGCCAGCAGCTCAACCCCCGGAGTCGGGCAGTACTTC. Translation gives CASSSTPGVGQYF.

V and J are TRBV5-4 and TRBJ1-1; maybe TRBD1 (6 bases). The V gene lost 3 bases and the J gene lost 11 bases, with 23 bases spanning the gap. This CDR3 contains 15 residues. The germline V gene encodes CDR1 SGHNT and CDR2 YYREEE (reference sequence). The CDR3 spells CASSSQGQGRLGAFF. CDR3 DNA: TGTGCCAGCAGCTCCCAAGGGCAGGGGAGGTTGGGGGCTTTCTTT.

The CDR3, as DNA: TGTGCCAGCAGCATTACCGGGACTAGCAGCAATGAGCAGTTCTTC. Encoded protein: CASSITGTSSNEQFF. V is TRBV3-1 and J is TRBJ2-1; TRBD2 agrees at 9 bases. Trimming removed 5 bases from V and 6 bases from J; junction bases left unmatched: 8. From germline, CDR1 is LGHDT and CDR2 YNNKEL (reference sequence). The CDR3 length is 15 residues.

This clonotype was detected a few times. The rearrangement uses TRBV4-3 and TRBJ2-3; TRBD2 aligns across 10 bases. Trimming removed 4 bases from V and 0 bases from J; junction bases left unmatched: 7. The CDR3 consists of 17 residues. Germline V gives CDR1 LGHNA, CDR2 YSLEER. CDR3 in DNA: TGCGCCAGCAGCCTCTCGACTAGCGGGTCTAGCACAGATACGCAGTATTTT. Protein sequence: CASSLSTSGSSTDTQYF.

This clonotype was observed a few times. The V call is TRBV20-1, the J call TRBJ1-1; 8 bases are shared with TRBD1. Germline V gene lookup returns CDR1 DFQATT and CDR2 SNEGSKA (reference sequence). Trimming took 0 bases from V and 8 from J; bases not matched to a gene: 2. This CDR3 comprises 12 residues. CDR3 region: CSAREGQDEAFF. The CDR3 region has the DNA TGCAGTGCTAGAGAGGGACAGGACGAAGCTTTCTTT.

The V and J genes are TRBV12-3 or TRBV12-4 and TRBJ1-1, with TRBD1 matching 7 bases. This CDR3 region has 13 residues. Trimming cost V 2 bases and J 8 bases; bases outside gene matches: 5. The DNA of the CDR3 is TGTGCCAGCAGTTTACGGGTAGGGGGCGAAGCTTTCTTT. This codes for CASSLRVGGEAFF.

The rearrangement links TRBV7-8 to TRBJ1-2; TRBD1 might be the D (5 bases). The CDR3 covers 13 residues. Looked up from germline, CDR1 is SGHVS and CDR2 is FQNEAQ. V lost 3 bases and J 4 bases, leaving 9 bases between the germline ends. DNA for the CDR3: TGTGCCAGCAGCTTGGGGACGATCTATGGCTACACCTTC. Amino acids: CASSLGTIYGYTF.

The CDR3 here is CASSYRDRVRYGYTF. The DNA for the CDR3 is TGTGCCAGCAGCTACCGGGACAGGGTCCGCTATGGCTACACCTTC. This rearrangement joins TRBV7-2 to TRBJ1-2, with 9 bases identical to TRBD1. Trimming removed 4 bases from V and 4 bases from J; junction bases left unmatched: 7. Germline loops: CDR1 SGHTA, CDR2 FQGNSA. The CDR3 is made up of 15 amino acids.

The chain has TRBV6-2 or TRBV6-3 and TRBJ2-2; D unclear. With 4 bases removed from V and 6 bases from J, the gap between germline ends came to 9 bases. The length of the CDR3 is 13 residues. Germline lookup yields CDR1 MNHEY and CDR2 SVGEGT. The CDR3 DNA sequence: TGTGCCAGCAGTTCCCGTTACGCCGGGGAGCTGTTTTTT. Protein: CASSSRYAGELFF.

The genes are TRBV7-3 and TRBJ2-3, with D perhaps matching TRBD1 (5 bases). The CDR3 contains 15 residues. Trimming took 1 base from V and 2 from J, leaving 10 bases between them. Looked up from germline, CDR1 is SGHTA and CDR2 is FQGTGA. The CDR3 reads CASSLRGRFTDTQYF. In nucleotides, the CDR3 is TGTGCCAGCAGCTTAAGGGGCAGATTCACAGATACGCAGTATTTT.

This clonotype was observed a few times. This chain links TRBV6-1 with TRBJ2-2; D may be TRBD2 (7 bases). V lost 8 bases, J lost 1 base, and 11 bases lay in between. The length of the CDR3 is 14 residues. CDR1 and CDR2 (germline): MNHNS, SASEGT. CDR3 nucleotide sequence: TGTGCCAGCCGCGGGGGCTTGAACACCGGGGAGCTGTTTTTT. Translated, it gives CASRGGLNTGELFF.

The CDR3 here is CASSQDPRAYEQYF. As DNA, the CDR3 is TGCGCCAGCAGCCAAGATCCCAGGGCCTACGAGCAGTACTTC. The chain has TRBV4-1 and TRBJ2-7; a weak D match, TRBD1 (5 bases). Trimming removed 0 bases from V and 2 bases from J, with 8 bases in between. From germline, CDR1 is MGHRA and CDR2 YSYEKL. This CDR3 has 14 residues.

This clonotype was observed a few times. The chain combines TRBV10-3 with TRBJ2-5; possibly TRBD1 or TRBD2 for D (6 bases each). V shed 0 bases and J shed 5 bases, with 10 bases lying between them. Looked up from germline, CDR1 is ENHRY and CDR2 is SYGVKD. The CDR3 length is 14 residues. The CDR3 here is CAISESQGRETQYF. CDR3 sequence (DNA): TGTGCCATCAGTGAGTCGCAGGGGAGGGAGACCCAGTACTTC.

The chain recombines TRBV12-3 or TRBV12-4 with TRBJ1-3; unclear D gene. This CDR3 is built from 14 residues. The V end lost 3 bases, the J end lost 3 bases, and 9 bases lay between the germline ends. The chain's CDR3 is CASSFGGGGNTIYF. CDR3 nucleotides: TGTGCCAGCAGTTTCGGAGGAGGTGGAAACACCATATATTTT.

In this sample, this clonotype turned up many times. The rearrangement joins TRBV27 to TRBJ1-5; unclear D gene. CDR3 size: 15 residues. V shed 5 bases and J shed 0 bases, with 11 bases lying between them. The germline V gene has CDR1 MNHEY and CDR2 SMNVEV (reference sequence). This CDR3 is CASSLAGYSNQPQHF. CDR3 bases: TGTGCCAGCAGTCTGGCCGGATATAGCAATCAGCCCCAGCATTTT.

This clonotype was found many times. The rearrangement links TRBV3-2 to TRBJ2-4; the DNA was not compared with TRBD1, the D call given in the table. TRBV3-2 is assigned pseudogene status. The CDR3 length is 17 residues. The CDR3 spells CASSQDPTELPKNIQYF. CDR3 in DNA: TGTGCCAGCAGCCAAGATCCGACAGAGCTCCCCAAAAACATTCAGTACTTC.

The chain uses TRBV9 and TRBJ2-7, with a tentative D call TRBD2 (6 bases). The V gene's germline CDR1 is SGDLS and CDR2 YYNGEE. The CDR3 is 15 residues long. V lost 0 bases, J lost 2 bases, and 12 bases lay in between. CDR3 sequence (DNA): TGTGCCAGCAGCGTAGGAGGAGGGTCGACCTACGAGCAGTACTTC. Protein product: CASSVGGGSTYEQYF.

The chain joins TRBV27 to TRBJ1-1, with 7 bases aligning to TRBD1. This CDR3 region has 15 residues. CDR1 MNHEY and CDR2 SMNVEV come from the germline V gene (reference sequence). V gave up 6 bases and J gave up 1 base; unmatched junction bases: 8. CDR3 bases: TGTGCCAGCAGCAACGGGTACAGGGGGAACACTGAAGCTTTCTTT. Its protein product is CASSNGYRGNTEAFF.

This clonotype was picked up a small number of times. The rearrangement uses TRBV20-1 and TRBJ2-7; D uncertain. V lost 1 base and J 5 bases, leaving 18 bases between the germline ends. From germline, CDR1 is DFQATT and CDR2 SNEGSKA (reference sequence). The length of the CDR3 is 15 residues. In DNA form, the CDR3 reads TGCAGTGCTAGAGGGGGTCCAGCCTTCGGTGACGAGCAGTACTTC. It yields the protein CSARGGPAFGDEQYF.

The chain employs TRBV20-1 and TRBJ1-1; 7 bases align to TRBD1. Germline-derived CDR1 and CDR2 are DFQATT and SNEGSKA (reference sequence). V gave up 6 bases and J gave up 6 bases; unmatched junction bases: 13. This CDR3 has 14 residues. CDR3 loop: CSARSPGTAPEAFF. The CDR3, as DNA: TGCAGTGCCCGCTCCCCCGGGACAGCGCCTGAAGCTTTCTTT.

This clonotype was seen at least ten times. This sequence joins TRBV7-6 and TRBJ2-1; D is perhaps TRBD1 (5 bases). Trimming took 5 bases from V and 2 from J, leaving 13 bases between them. From germline, CDR1 is SGHVS and CDR2 FNYEAQ. The length of the CDR3 is 15 residues. This chain's CDR3 is CASSPRWGTYNEQFF. Written as DNA, the CDR3 is TGTGCCAGCAGCCCCCGTTGGGGCACCTACAATGAGCAGTTCTTC.

The chain uses TRBV25-1 and TRBJ1-4; the match to TRBD1 covers 11 bases. V was pared by 2 bases and J by 8 bases, with 7 bases of the junction left unmatched. The CDR3 runs 16 residues. Germline loops: CDR1 MGHDK, CDR2 SYGVNS. The CDR3: CASSEPGTGGREKLFF. The CDR3 DNA reads TGTGCCAGCAGTGAACCTGGGACAGGGGGTAGAGAAAAACTGTTTTTT.

This chain links TRBV6-4 with TRBJ2-1; D uncertain. The CDR3 is 11 residues long. Germline V lookup: CDR1 MRHNA, CDR2 SNTAGT. CDR3 residues: CVLVRYNEQFF. The DNA of the CDR3 is TGTGTCCTCGTCCGGTACAATGAGCAGTTCTTC.

This clonotype was seen more than once but under ten times. The V call is TRBV7-9, the J call TRBJ2-3; D is tentatively TRBD1 or TRBD2 (5 bases each). The V gene's germline CDR1 is SEHNR and CDR2 FQNEAQ (reference sequence). The CDR3 totals 14 residues. The germline V and J ends were trimmed by 1 base and 4 bases, with 9 bases remaining between them. CDR3 in DNA: TGTGCCAGCAGCTTAGATAGGGGAGCAGATACGCAGTATTTT. Its translation is CASSLDRGADTQYF.

This chain links TRBV12-3 or TRBV12-4 with TRBJ2-1; the D gene is possibly TRBD2 (6 bases). The V end lost 2 bases, the J end lost 4 bases, and 12 bases lay between the germline ends. The CDR3 runs 15 residues. This CDR3 is CASSLSAGLYNEQFF. In DNA form, the CDR3 reads TGTGCCAGCAGTTTATCTGCGGGGTTATACAATGAGCAGTTCTTC.